This T cell receptor beta chain was recorded in a study of T-cell reconstitution after alpha-beta-depleted transplantation in children. This clonotype was detected many times. Its antigen is not known. Study-wide results and limits: Several hundred expanded graft clones reportedly supplied alpha-beta T cells about two months after transplant. Once a year had passed after transplant, T-cell counts and diversity came mostly from newly produced T cells. Recipient T cells and thymic progenitors that survived gave rise to the high TCRbeta diversity observed at day 60 in some patients.

There are 15 residues in the CDR3. The germline CDR1 and CDR2 sequences are SEHNR and FQNEAQ (reference sequence). V was shortened by 7 bases and J by 2 bases, with 18 bases between the two germline ends. During its preparation, the TCRbeta library received unique molecular identifiers. TCRdb passed the PCR reads through MiXCR, listing each CDR3 protein once. The data contain 250,000 to 300,000 distinct CDR3 sequences, almost 8% of them seen just once; the ten biggest clones take up about 8.2%. This rearrangement joins TRBV7-9 to TRBJ2-7; maybe TRBD2 (6 bases). Sequenced material: peripheral blood, taken 360 days after TCRalphabeta/CD19-depleted stem cell transplant. The origin of this receptor is a female patient between 2 and 15 years old who had a stem cell transplant for Fanconi anemia, so the T cells may come from the graft donor. CDR3 amino acids: CASTGGNRSPYEQYF. Here the CDR3 DNA reads TGTGCCAGCACCGGAGGGAACAGAAGTCCCTACGAGCAGTACTTC.